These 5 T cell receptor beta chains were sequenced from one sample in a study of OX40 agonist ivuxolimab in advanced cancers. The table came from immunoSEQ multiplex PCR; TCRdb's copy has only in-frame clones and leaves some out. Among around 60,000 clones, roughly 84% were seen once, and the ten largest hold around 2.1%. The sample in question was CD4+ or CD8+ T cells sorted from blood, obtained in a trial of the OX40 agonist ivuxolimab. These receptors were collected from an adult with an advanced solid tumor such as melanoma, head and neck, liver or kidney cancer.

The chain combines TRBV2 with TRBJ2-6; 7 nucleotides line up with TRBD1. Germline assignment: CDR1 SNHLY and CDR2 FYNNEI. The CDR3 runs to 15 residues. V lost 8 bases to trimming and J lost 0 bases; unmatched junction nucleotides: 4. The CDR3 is CASGDSHSGANVLTF. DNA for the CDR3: TGTGCCAGCGGGGACAGTCACTCTGGGGCCAACGTCCTGACTTTC.

This CDR3 is CASSESKGNTEAFF. In DNA, the CDR3 is TGTGCCAGCAGTGAGTCCAAGGGAAACACTGAAGCTTTCTTT. This chain links TRBV6-1 with TRBJ1-1, with D hard to call. V lost 3 bases and J 2 bases, leaving 10 bases between the germline ends. This CDR3 comprises 14 residues. Germline assignment: CDR1 MNHNS and CDR2 SASEGT.

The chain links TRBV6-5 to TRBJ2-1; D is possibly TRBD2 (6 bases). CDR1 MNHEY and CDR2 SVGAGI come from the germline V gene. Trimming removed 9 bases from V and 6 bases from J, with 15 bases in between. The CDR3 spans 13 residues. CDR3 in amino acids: CARTRGVGNEQFF. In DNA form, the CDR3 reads TGTGCCAGGACGCGCGGGGTCGGCAATGAGCAGTTCTTC.

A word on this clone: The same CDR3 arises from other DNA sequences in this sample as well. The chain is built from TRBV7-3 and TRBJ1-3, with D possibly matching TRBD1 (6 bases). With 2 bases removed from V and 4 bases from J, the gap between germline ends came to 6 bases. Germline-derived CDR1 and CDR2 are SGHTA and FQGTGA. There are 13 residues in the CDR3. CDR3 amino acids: CASSLGQGNTIYF. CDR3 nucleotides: TGTGCCAGCAGCTTAGGACAGGGAAACACCATATATTTT.

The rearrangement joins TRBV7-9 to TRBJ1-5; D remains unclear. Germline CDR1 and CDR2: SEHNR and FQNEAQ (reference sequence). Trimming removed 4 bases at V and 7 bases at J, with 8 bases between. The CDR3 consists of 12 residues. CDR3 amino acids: CASSSIGQPQHF. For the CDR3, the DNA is TGTGCCAGCAGCTCCATCGGGCAGCCCCAGCATTTT.